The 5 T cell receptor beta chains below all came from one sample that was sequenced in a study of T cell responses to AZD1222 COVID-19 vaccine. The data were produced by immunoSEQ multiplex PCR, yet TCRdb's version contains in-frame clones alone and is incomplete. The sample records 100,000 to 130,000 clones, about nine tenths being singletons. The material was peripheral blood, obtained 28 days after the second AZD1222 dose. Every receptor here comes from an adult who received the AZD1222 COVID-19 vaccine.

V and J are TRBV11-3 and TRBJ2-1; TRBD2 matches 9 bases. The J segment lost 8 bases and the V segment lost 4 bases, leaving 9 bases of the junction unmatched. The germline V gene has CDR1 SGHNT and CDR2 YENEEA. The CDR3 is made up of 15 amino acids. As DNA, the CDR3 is TGTGCCAGCAGCTGGGCGGCGGGAGGGCCCTATGAGCAGTTCTTC. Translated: CASSWAAGGPYEQFF.

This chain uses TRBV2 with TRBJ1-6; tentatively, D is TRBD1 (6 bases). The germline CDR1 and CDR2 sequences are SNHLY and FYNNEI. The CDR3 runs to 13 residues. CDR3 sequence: CARGGRHNSPLHF. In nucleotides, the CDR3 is TGTGCGAGGGGGGGACGGCATAATTCACCCCTCCACTTT. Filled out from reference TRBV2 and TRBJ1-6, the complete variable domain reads EPEVTQTPSHQVTQMGQEVILRCVPISNHLYFYWYRQILGQKVEFLVSFYNNEISEKSEIFDDQFSVERPDGSNFTLKIRSTKLEDSAMYFCARGGRHNSPLHFGNGTRLTVT.

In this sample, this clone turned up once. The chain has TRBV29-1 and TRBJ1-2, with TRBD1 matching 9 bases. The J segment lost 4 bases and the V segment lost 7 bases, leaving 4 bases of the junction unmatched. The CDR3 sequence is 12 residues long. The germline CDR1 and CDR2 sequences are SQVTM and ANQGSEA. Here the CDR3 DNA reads TGCAGCGAAAAGACAGGGGGCTATGGCTACACCTTC. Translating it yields CSEKTGGYGYTF.

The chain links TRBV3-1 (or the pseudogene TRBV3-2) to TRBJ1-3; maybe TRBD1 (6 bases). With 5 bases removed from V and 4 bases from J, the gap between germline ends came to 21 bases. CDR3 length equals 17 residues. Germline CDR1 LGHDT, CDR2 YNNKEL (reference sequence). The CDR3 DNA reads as TGTGCCAGCAGCTCCCGGGACACCGGGCGGTCAGGAAACACCATATATTTT. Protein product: CASSSRDTGRSGNTIYF.

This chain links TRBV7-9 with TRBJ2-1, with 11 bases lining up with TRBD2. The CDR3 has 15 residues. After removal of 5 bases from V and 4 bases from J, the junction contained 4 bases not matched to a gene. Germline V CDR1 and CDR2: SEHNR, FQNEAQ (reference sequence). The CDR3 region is CASSLSSGGYNEQFF. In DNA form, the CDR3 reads TGTGCCAGCAGCCTATCTAGCGGGGGGTACAATGAGCAGTTCTTC.